These 14 T cell receptor beta chains were all obtained from the same sample, sequenced in a study of graft-versus-host responses after intestinal transplantation. Data came from immunoSEQ multiplex PCR; TCRdb stores just in-frame clones and leaves some out. Of some 66,000 clones in the sample, around 90% were seen once. Intraepithelial lymphocytes and lamina propria lymphocytes were released through processing of graft tissue. The source was ileum tissue, collected roughly 54 weeks after transplant. The receptors shown here come from a human patient who received an intestinal transplant, so some T cells may come from the graft donor.

This clone is a singleton in its sample. V and J are TRBV7-2 and TRBJ1-2; 7 nucleotides align to TRBD1. CDR3 length equals 14 residues. The trim removed 1 base at V and 6 bases at J, leaving 5 bases unmatched. Germline assignment: CDR1 SGHTA and CDR2 FQGNSA. The CDR3 region has the DNA TGTGCCAGCAGCTTAGGGACAGGATACGATGGCTACACCTTC. Translating gives CASSLGTGYDGYTF. The whole variable domain, remainder taken from reference TRBV7-2 and TRBJ1-2, is GAGVSQSPSNKVTEKGKDVELRCDPISGHTALYWYRQSLGQGLEFLIYFQGNSAPDKSGLPSDRFSAERTGGSVSTLTIQRTQQEDSAVYLCASSLGTGYDGYTFGSGTRLTVV.

The CDR3 sequence: CASSPPEGDEQFF. As DNA, the CDR3 is TGTGCCAGCTCACCACCTGAGGGAGATGAGCAGTTCTTC. The chain joins TRBV18 to TRBJ2-1, with TRBD2 as a possible D gene (5 bases). The V and J ends lost 0 bases and 8 bases respectively, with 8 bases between them. CDR3 size: 13 residues. In germline, CDR1 is KGHSH, CDR2 LQKENI.

The chain joins TRBV7-6 to TRBJ2-7; 14 bases align to TRBD2. V gave up 5 bases and J gave up 0 bases; unmatched junction bases: 6. Germline assignment: CDR1 SGHVS and CDR2 FNYEAQ. The CDR3 is 17 residues long. The CDR3 coding sequence is TGTGCCAGCAGCCTCGGACTAGCGGGAGGACCCTCCTACGAGCAGTACTTC. It translates to CASSLGLAGGPSYEQYF.

This chain joins TRBV9 and TRBJ2-1; D may be TRBD1 (5 bases). Trimming left V 0 bases short and J 8 bases short, with 12 bases between. Germline CDR1 reads SGDLS; CDR2 reads YYNGEE. The CDR3 spans 14 residues. The CDR3 DNA reads TGTGCCAGCAGCGTAGTGAGTAGGGGCGATGAGCAGTTCTTC. Encoded protein: CASSVVSRGDEQFF.

The gene calls are TRBV13 and TRBJ1-3, with 7 nucleotides matching TRBD1. Trimming removed 5 bases from V and 2 bases from J; junction bases left unmatched: 6. Germline-derived CDR1 and CDR2 are PRHDT and FYEKMQ (reference sequence). This CDR3 has 15 residues. CDR3 sequence (DNA): TGTGCCAGCAGCCGGGACAGCCTAACTGGAAACACCATATATTTT. Its protein product is CASSRDSLTGNTIYF.

The rearrangement uses TRBV9 and TRBJ2-5, with 8 bases lining up with TRBD2. This CDR3 is 14 amino acids long. J lost 3 bases, V lost 0 bases, and 1 base had no gene match. CDR1 SGDLS and CDR2 YYNGEE come from the germline V gene. Written as DNA, the CDR3 is TGTGCCAGCAGCGTAGAAGCGGGGGAAGAGACCCAGTACTTC. It codes for CASSVEAGEETQYF.

The chain joins TRBV7-3 to TRBJ2-3; 10 nucleotides match TRBD1. The CDR3 extends over 15 amino acids. J was trimmed by 3 bases and V by 3 bases; bases with no gene match: 3. Germline V lookup: CDR1 SGHTA, CDR2 FQGTGA. CDR3 DNA: TGTGCCAGCAGCTTTGACAGGGGGCCGACAGATACGCAGTATTTT. Translating it yields CASSFDRGPTDTQYF.

The V call is TRBV5-7, the J call TRBJ1-3; D unclear. TRBV5-7 is known as an ORF, though its function is uncertain. This CDR3 spans 15 amino acids. V lost 4 bases and J 0 bases, leaving 11 bases between the germline ends. Here the CDR3 reads CASSHHWSSGNTIYF. The CDR3 bases are TGTGCCAGCAGCCATCACTGGAGCTCTGGAAACACCATATATTTT.

This chain joins TRBV9 and TRBJ2-7; 7 bases are shared with TRBD1. The ends lost 0 bases at V and 3 bases at J; junction bases unmatched: 6. The CDR3 is made up of 15 amino acids. Germline assignment: CDR1 SGDLS and CDR2 YYNGEE. The CDR3, as DNA: TGTGCCAGCAGCGTAGCTCCGGGACAGAGCTACGAGCAGTACTTC. Encoded protein: CASSVAPGQSYEQYF.

V usage is TRBV4-1 and J usage is TRBJ2-1; 9 bases agree with TRBD1. Germline assignment: CDR1 MGHRA and CDR2 YSYEKL. This CDR3 has 14 amino acids. Unmatched junction bases numbered 4, after V lost 3 bases and J lost 7 bases. In DNA, the CDR3 is TGCGCCAGCAGCCACGGACAGGGGCCGAATGAGCAGTTCTTC. Translation gives CASSHGQGPNEQFF.

The chain has TRBV28 and TRBJ2-5; TRBD1 matches at 11 bases. The CDR3 extends over 13 amino acids. Germline V lookup: CDR1 MDHEN, CDR2 SYDVKM. V lost 7 bases to trimming and J lost 9 bases; unmatched junction nucleotides: 7. CDR3 residues: CASNLQGQGAQYF. CDR3 coding DNA: TGTGCCAGCAACTTACAGGGACAGGGGGCCCAGTACTTC.

V gene TRBV5-1 combines with J gene TRBJ1-2, with D possibly being TRBD1 (6 bases). From germline, CDR1 is SGHRS and CDR2 YFSETQ. The ends were cut back, 3 bases at V and 6 bases at J, with 9 bases in the middle. This CDR3 contains 12 residues. Here the CDR3 reads CASSSDRNGYTF. CDR3 coding DNA: TGCGCCAGCAGCTCGGACAGAAATGGCTACACCTTC.

The V call is TRBV9, the J call TRBJ2-7, with D perhaps matching TRBD1 (6 bases). This CDR3 is 15 amino acids long. CDR1 is SGDLS and CDR2 is YYNGEE in the germline V gene. V was pared by 3 bases and J by 3 bases, with 16 bases between. CDR3 residues: CASSATGSGSYEQYF. Written as DNA, the CDR3 is TGTGCCAGCAGCGCAACAGGGTCGGGTAGCTACGAGCAGTACTTC.

The chain links TRBV6-5 to TRBJ1-5; the D is unclear. Germline loops: CDR1 MNHEY, CDR2 SVGAGI. The CDR3 is 16 amino acids. Trimming stripped 2 bases from V and 2 bases from J, with 13 bases between. The CDR3 here is CASSYSNGEGNQPQHF. DNA of the CDR3: TGTGCCAGCAGTTACAGCAACGGAGAGGGCAATCAGCCCCAGCATTTT.